The clone carrying this TCR beta chain was seen a few times. Its antigen is not identified. Time point: cycle 4 day 1 (C4D1), after more than five weeks of nivolumab. Each of the patients experienced relapse following autologous stem cell transplantation, and their brentuximab vedotin exposure differed. This sample is drawn from a study of PD-1 blockade in classical Hodgkin lymphoma. From germline, CDR1 is SEHNR and CDR2 FQNEAQ (reference sequence). Trimming shortened V by 5 bases and J by 1 base, and 11 bases separated the two germline ends. The CDR3 consists of 14 residues. Study findings and constraints: Some patients started nivolumab under 1 year after ASCT, and they were excluded. Complete responders' baseline diversity resembled that of newly diagnosed patients. Reported baseline diversity: healthy donors highest, relapsed/refractory patients lowest. A significant rise in TCR diversity by C4D1 was seen for CD4+ but not CD8+ cells.

Clones were read by immunoSEQ multiplex PCR, and TCRdb kept only the in-frame ones, dropping some. The sample has about 64,000 clones, about 90% seen once; the top ten hold 9% to 12%. The TCR was taken from a human donor with classical Hodgkin lymphoma. The sample was peripheral blood mononuclear cells (PBMCs), taken before the fourth cycle of nivolumab. The V and J genes are TRBV7-9 and TRBJ1-1; D remains ambiguous. The CDR3 loop reads CASSPSSWNTEAFF. Here the CDR3 DNA reads TGTGCCAGCAGCCCTAGCTCATGGAACACTGAAGCTTTCTTT.